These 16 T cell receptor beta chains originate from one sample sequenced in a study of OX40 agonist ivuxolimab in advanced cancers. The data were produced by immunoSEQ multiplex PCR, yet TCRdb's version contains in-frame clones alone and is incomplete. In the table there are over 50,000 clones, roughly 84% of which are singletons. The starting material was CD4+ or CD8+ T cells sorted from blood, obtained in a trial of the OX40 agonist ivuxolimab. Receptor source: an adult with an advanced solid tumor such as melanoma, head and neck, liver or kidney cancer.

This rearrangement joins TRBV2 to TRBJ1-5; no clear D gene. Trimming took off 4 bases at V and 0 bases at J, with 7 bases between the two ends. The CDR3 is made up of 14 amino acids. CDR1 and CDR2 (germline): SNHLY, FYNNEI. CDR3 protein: CASSAGGSNQPQHF. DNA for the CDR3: TGTGCCAGCAGTGCAGGAGGTAGCAATCAGCCCCAGCATTTT.

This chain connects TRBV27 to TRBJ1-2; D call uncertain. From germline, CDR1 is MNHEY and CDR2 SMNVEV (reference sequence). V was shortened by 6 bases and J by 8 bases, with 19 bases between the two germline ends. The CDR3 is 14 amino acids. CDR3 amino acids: CASRDQFSSQGYTF. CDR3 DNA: TGTGCCAGCAGGGACCAGTTCTCCTCTCAGGGCTACACCTTC.

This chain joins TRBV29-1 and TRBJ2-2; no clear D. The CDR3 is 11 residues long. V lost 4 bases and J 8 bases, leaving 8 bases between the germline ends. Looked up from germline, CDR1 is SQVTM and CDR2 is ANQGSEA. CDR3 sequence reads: CSVAGGGELFF. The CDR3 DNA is TGCAGCGTTGCAGGTGGAGGGGAGCTGTTTTTT.

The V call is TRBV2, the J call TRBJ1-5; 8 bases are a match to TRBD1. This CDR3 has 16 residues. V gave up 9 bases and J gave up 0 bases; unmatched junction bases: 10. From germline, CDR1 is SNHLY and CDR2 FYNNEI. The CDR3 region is CASTRDRTYSNQPQHF. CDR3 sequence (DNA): TGTGCCAGTACCCGGGACAGGACCTATAGCAATCAGCCCCAGCATTTT.

CDR3 nucleotides: TGTGCCAGCAGCTTGGTACAGGGAATAGATACGCAGTATTTT. This codes for CASSLVQGIDTQYF. This chain connects TRBV5-6 to TRBJ2-3; D possibly corresponds to TRBD1 (6 bases). Looked up from germline, CDR1 is SGHDT and CDR2 is YYEEEE. V lost 0 bases and J lost 5, with 10 bases in between. The CDR3 consists of 14 residues.

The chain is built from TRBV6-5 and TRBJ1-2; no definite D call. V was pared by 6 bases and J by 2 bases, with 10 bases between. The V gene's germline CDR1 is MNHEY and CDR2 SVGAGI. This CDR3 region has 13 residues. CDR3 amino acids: CASSLDTNYGYTF. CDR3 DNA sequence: TGTGCCAGCAGCTTAGACACCAACTATGGCTACACCTTC.

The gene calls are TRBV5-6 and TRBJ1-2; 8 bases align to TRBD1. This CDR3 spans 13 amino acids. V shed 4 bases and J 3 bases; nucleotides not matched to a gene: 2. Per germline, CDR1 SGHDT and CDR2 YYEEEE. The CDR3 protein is CASSVGQDYGYTF. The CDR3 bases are TGTGCCAGCAGCGTGGGACAGGACTATGGCTACACCTTC.

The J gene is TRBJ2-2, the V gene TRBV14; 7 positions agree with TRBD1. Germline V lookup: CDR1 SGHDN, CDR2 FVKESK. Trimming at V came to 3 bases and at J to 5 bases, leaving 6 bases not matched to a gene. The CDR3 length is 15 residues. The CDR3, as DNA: TGTGCCAGCAGCCAGGGGACAGCCCTAACCGGGGAGCTGTTTTTT. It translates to CASSQGTALTGELFF.

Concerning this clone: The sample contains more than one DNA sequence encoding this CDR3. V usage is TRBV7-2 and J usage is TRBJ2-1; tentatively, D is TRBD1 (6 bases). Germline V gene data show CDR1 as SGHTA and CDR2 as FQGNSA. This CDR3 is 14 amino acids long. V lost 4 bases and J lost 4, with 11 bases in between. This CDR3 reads CASSSGVRYNEQFF. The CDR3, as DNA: TGTGCCAGCAGCTCAGGGGTGAGGTACAATGAGCAGTTCTTC.

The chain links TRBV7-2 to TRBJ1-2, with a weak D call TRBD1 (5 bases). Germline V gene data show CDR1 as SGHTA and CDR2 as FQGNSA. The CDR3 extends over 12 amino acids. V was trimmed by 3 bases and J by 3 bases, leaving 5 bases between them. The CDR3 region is CASSFRDYGYTF. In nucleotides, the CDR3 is TGTGCCAGCAGCTTCAGGGACTATGGCTACACCTTC. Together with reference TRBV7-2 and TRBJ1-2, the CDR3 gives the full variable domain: GAGVSQSPSNKVTEKGKDVELRCDPISGHTALYWYRQSLGQGLEFLIYFQGNSAPDKSGLPSDRFSAERTGGSVSTLTIQRTQQEDSAVYLCASSFRDYGYTFGSGTRLTVV.

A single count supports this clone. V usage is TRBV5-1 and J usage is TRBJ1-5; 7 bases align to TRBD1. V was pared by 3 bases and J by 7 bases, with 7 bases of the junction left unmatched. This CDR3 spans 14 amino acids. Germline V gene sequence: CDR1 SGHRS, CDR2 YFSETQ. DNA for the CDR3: TGCGCCAGCAGCTCCGGGACAGAAAACCAGCCCCAGCATTTT. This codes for CASSSGTENQPQHF.

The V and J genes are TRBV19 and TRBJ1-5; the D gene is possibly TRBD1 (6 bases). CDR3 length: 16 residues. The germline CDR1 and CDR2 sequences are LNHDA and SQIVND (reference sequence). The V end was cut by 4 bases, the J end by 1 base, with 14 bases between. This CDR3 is CASSSIQGDSNQPQHF. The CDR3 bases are TGTGCCAGTAGTAGTATACAGGGAGACAGCAATCAGCCCCAGCATTTT.

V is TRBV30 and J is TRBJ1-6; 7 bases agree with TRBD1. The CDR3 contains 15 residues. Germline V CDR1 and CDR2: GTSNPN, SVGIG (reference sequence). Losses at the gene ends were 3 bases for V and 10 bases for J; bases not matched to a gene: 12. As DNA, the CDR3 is TGTGCCTGGAGCCCTGAAACGACAGGGTTGTCACCCCTCCACTTT. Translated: CAWSPETTGLSPLHF.

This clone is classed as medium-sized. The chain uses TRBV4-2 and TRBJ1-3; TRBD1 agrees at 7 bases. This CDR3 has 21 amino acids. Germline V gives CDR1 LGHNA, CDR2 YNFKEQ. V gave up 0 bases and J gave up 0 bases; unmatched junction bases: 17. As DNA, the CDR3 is TGTGCCAGCAGCCAAGAAAAGGGGGCTGCGGGCAGGCTCAGCTCTGGAAACACCATATATTTT. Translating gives CASSQEKGAAGRLSSGNTIYF.

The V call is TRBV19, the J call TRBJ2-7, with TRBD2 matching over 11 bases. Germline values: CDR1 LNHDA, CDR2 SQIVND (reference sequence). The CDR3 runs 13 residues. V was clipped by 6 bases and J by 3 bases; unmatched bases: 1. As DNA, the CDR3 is TGTGCCAGTAGGGGACTAGCGGACTACGAGCAGTACTTC. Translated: CASRGLADYEQYF.

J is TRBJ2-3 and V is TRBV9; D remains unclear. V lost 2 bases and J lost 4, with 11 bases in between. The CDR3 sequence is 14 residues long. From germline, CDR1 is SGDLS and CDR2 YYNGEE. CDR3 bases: TGTGCCAGCAGCGTTTCTGGATCGCCAGATACGCAGTATTTT. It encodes CASSVSGSPDTQYF.